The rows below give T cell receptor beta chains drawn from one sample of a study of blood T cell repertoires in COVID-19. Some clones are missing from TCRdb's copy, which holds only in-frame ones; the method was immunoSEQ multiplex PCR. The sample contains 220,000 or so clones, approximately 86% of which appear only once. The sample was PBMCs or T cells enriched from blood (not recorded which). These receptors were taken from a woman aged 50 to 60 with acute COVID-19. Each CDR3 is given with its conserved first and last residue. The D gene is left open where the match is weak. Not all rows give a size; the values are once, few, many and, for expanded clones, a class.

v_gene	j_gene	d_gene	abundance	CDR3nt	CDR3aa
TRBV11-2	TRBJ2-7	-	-	TGTGCCAGCAGCTCAAAACCGGGACAAAACCTCTCCTACGAGCAGTACTTC	CASSSKPGQNLSYEQYF
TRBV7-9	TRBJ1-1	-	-	TGTGCCAGCAGCTTCCAGGGGAACACTGAAGCTTTCTTT	CASSFQGNTEAFF
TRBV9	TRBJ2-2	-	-	TGTGCCAGCAGCGTAGTGGGGGGGCCCACCGGGGAGCTGTTTTTT	CASSVVGGPTGELFF
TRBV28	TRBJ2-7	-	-	TGTGCCAGCAGTTTATATGTAAGAGGGAAGCGGGACAGGCGCTCCTACGAGCAGTACTTC	CASSLYVRGKRDRRSYEQYF
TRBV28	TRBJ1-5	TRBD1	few	TGTGCCAGCAGTCGGGACAGGGGGAGCAATCAGCCCCAGCATTTT	CASSRDRGSNQPQHF
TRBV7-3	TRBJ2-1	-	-	TGTGCCAGCAGCTCCCGGAGGAATGAGCAGTTCTTC	CASSSRRNEQFF
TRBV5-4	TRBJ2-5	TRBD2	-	TGTGCCAGCAGCCTCACTAGCGGCTTACAAGAGACCCAGTACTTC	CASSLTSGLQETQYF
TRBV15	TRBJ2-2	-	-	TGTGCCACCAGCAGAGATCGGTATCGGACTGGGAATACCGGGGAGCTGTTTTTT	CATSRDRYRTGNTGELFF
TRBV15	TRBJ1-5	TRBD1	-	TGTGCCACCAGCAGGAATGGGGACAGGCCCCAGCATTTT	CATSRNGDRPQHF
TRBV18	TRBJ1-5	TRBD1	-	TGTGCCAGCTCACGGACAGGTGGCCAGCCCCAGCATTTT	CASSRTGGQPQHF
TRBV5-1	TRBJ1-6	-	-	TGCGCCAGTGCGTCTAACGAGGATTCACCCCTCCACTTT	CASASNEDSPLHF
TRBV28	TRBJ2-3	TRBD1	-	TGTGCCAGCAGTTACTCCCTGGGGGCCGGGACAGGATACACAGATACGCAGTATTTT	CASSYSLGAGTGYTDTQYF
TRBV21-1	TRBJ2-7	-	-	TGTGCCAGCAGCAAAGCGCTCAGAGGGCGCGAGCAGTACTTC	CASSKALRGREQYF
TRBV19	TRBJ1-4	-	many	TGTGCCAGTAGTATAGGCGGGAAAAAACTGTTTTTT	CASSIGGKKLFF
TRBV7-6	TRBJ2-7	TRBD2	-	TGTGCCAGCAGCCCGATGTCGGGGACTAGCGGGAACTACGAGCAGTACTTC	CASSPMSGTSGNYEQYF
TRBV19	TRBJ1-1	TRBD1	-	TGTGCCAGTAGGATGGGACAGCTGGGGAACACTGAAGCTTTCTTT	CASRMGQLGNTEAFF
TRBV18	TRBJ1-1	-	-	TGTGCCAGCTCACCTCGACAGCGTGAAGCTTTCTTT	CASSPRQREAFF
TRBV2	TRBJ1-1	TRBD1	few	TGTGCCAGAAGAGGGACAGCCAACACTGAAGCTTTCTTT	CARRGTANTEAFF
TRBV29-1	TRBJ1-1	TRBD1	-	TGCAGCGCTTGGACAGGGGCCGGAGGTAAAGCTTTCTTT	CSAWTGAGGKAFF
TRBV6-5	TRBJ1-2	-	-	TGTGCCTCCAAAGGGGCAGGGTCTAACTATGGCTACACCTTC	CASKGAGSNYGYTF
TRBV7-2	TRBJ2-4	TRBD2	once	TGTGCCAGCAGCTTATGGACTAGCGGGAGCTGGGGAACCAAAAACATTCAGTACTTC	CASSLWTSGSWGTKNIQYF
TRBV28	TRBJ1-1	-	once	TGTGCCACCATCTTTACAGGTTACACTGAAGCTTTCTTT	CATIFTGYTEAFF